This T cell receptor (beta chain) was recovered during a study of cytomegalovirus exposure and HLA in healthy donors. Broader study findings: CMV serostatus was the only recorded immune exposure for donors. The authors excluded some V segments, including TRBV6-2 and TRBV6-3, as indistinguishable.

For this clone: The antigen is unknown. At one end, the junction sequence differs from germline, possibly due to a read error.

It was healthy bone marrow donors who served as donors. The CDR3 consists of 14 residues. The V gene's germline CDR1 is LGHNA and CDR2 YNFKEQ. PCR used 60 Vbeta primers and 13 Jbeta primers. The assay was immunoSEQ multiplex PCR, and TCRdb's table has in-frame clones only and misses some. The sample lists 200,000 or so clones, over 70% occurring once. Sequencing was done on a sample of PBMCs. This chain joins TRBV4-2 and TRBJ2-3; 9 nucleotides align to TRBD2. This clonotype was obtained from a man aged 25-45 years in good health and CMV-seronegative. The CDR3 protein is CAGSPRTSEDTQYF. For the CDR3, the DNA is TGTGCCGGCAGCCCAAGGACTAGCGAAGATACGCAGTATTTT.